One sample yielded the 17 T cell receptor beta chains listed below, sequenced in a study of blood T cells in healthy people across ages. PCR was performed a second time for roughly 7 to 12 cycles using a sample-barcoded 5' primer and a J-beta primer mix. A single record per CDR3 protein comes from TCRdb applying MiXCR to the 5' RACE reads. The repertoire holds roughly 1.5 million distinct CDR3 sequences, with roughly 43% as singletons. The sequenced material came from blood. Receptors were obtained from a woman aged 18-35 years in good health.

The J gene is TRBJ1-2, the V gene TRBV5-1; TRBD1 is a possible D gene (5 bases). The V and J ends lost 0 bases and 6 bases respectively, with 9 bases between them. Germline CDR1 SGHRS, CDR2 YFSETQ. This CDR3 has 13 residues. The CDR3 loop is CASSLVGANGYTF. Written as DNA, the CDR3 is TGCGCCAGCAGCTTGGTTGGGGCGAATGGCTACACCTTC.

The genes are TRBV11-2 and TRBJ2-1; D unresolved. The CDR3 has 14 amino acids. Germline CDR1 SGHAT, CDR2 FQNNGV. Deletions cut 1 base from V and 7 bases from J, with 11 bases between. CDR3 in amino acids: CASSLGVQLNEQFF. In DNA, the CDR3 is TGTGCCAGCAGCTTAGGAGTCCAGCTTAATGAGCAGTTCTTC.

V and J are TRBV6-2 or TRBV6-3 and TRBJ1-2; a possible D gene is TRBD1 (6 bases). The CDR3 contains 14 residues. Trimming left V 4 bases short and J 5 bases short, with 14 bases between. The germline V gene has CDR1 MNHEY and CDR2 SVGEGT. CDR3 in amino acids: CASSSRDILYGYTF. CDR3 DNA sequence: TGTGCCAGCAGTTCCCGGGACATCTTGTATGGCTACACCTTC.

V gene TRBV11-1 combines with J gene TRBJ2-7, with 7 bases that match TRBD2. The CDR3 has 13 residues. V dropped 5 bases and J dropped 3; count of bases not matched to a gene: 4. Germline-derived CDR1 and CDR2 are SGHAT and FQDESV (reference sequence). In DNA form, the CDR3 reads TGTGCCAGCAGCAGCGGGGTCCTCTACGAGCAGTACTTC. The encoded protein is CASSSGVLYEQYF. The full variable domain, rest sourced from reference TRBV11-1 and TRBJ2-7, is EAEVAQSPRYKITEKSQAVAFWCDPISGHATLYWYRQILGQGPELLVQFQDESVVDDSQLPKDRFSAERLKGVDSTLKIQPAELGDSAMYLCASSSGVLYEQYFGPGTRLTVT.

The rearrangement joins TRBV6-5 to TRBJ1-1, with 7 bases matching TRBD1. Germline V CDR1 and CDR2: MNHEY, SVGAGI. This CDR3 has 16 amino acids. Trimming cost V 10 bases and J 0 bases; bases outside gene matches: 14. CDR3 amino acids: CATGPTGVGMNTEAFF. In DNA, the CDR3 is TGTGCCACCGGGCCAACAGGGGTCGGGATGAACACTGAAGCTTTCTTT.

This clonotype appeared a few times. J is TRBJ1-1 and V is TRBV13; 7 positions match TRBD1. Per the germline V gene, CDR1 is PRHDT and CDR2 is FYEKMQ (reference sequence). This CDR3 region has 14 residues. V was pared by 4 bases and J by 2 bases, with 4 bases of the junction left unmatched. CDR3 sequence (DNA): TGTGCCAGCAGCTCCAGGGGGTTTAACACTGAAGCTTTCTTT. Translation gives CASSSRGFNTEAFF. Filled out from reference TRBV13 and TRBJ1-1, the complete variable domain reads AAGVIQSPRHLIKEKRETATLKCYPIPRHDTVYWYQQGPGQDPQFLISFYEKMQSDKGSIPDRFSAQQFSDYHSELNMSSLELGDSALYFCASSSRGFNTEAFFGQGTRLTVV.

To note about this clonotype: The junction does not match germline at one end; this may be a read error. J is TRBJ2-1 and V is TRBV3-1; D is perhaps TRBD2 (6 bases). The germline CDR1 and CDR2 sequences are LGHDT and YNNKEL (reference sequence). The CDR3 runs to 15 residues. The DNA for the CDR3 is TGTGCCAGCAGCCGAGGGCCGGGAGCGGGCAATGGGCAGTTCTTC. It translates to CASSRGPGAGNGQFF.

The V and J genes are TRBV9 and TRBJ2-6; no reliable D call. The germline CDR1 and CDR2 sequences are SGDLS and YYNGEE. The V and J ends lost 2 bases and 0 bases respectively, with 6 bases between them. The CDR3 is 15 residues long. CDR3 sequence: CASSVVVSGANVLTF. CDR3 coding DNA: TGTGCCAGCAGCGTGGTTGTCTCTGGGGCCAACGTCCTGACTTTC.

The CDR3 is CASSPMTGGNYGYTF. The CDR3 region has the DNA TGTGCCAGCAGCCCCATGACAGGGGGTAACTATGGCTACACCTTC. This sequence joins TRBV7-2 and TRBJ1-2, with TRBD1 identical over 9 bases. The CDR3 spans 15 residues. Per germline, CDR1 SGHTA and CDR2 FQGNSA. The V segment lost 5 bases and the J segment 1 base; nucleotides outside the gene matches: 5.

In this sample, this clonotype turned up many times. The V call is TRBV12-3 or TRBV12-4, the J call TRBJ1-2; 9 bases match TRBD1. V trimming: 2 bases; J trimming: 3 bases; junction bases outside the gene matches: 1. This CDR3 is built from 14 residues. The CDR3, as DNA: TGTGCCAGCAGTTTAACAGGGGGCGACTATGGCTACACCTTC. Translating gives CASSLTGGDYGYTF.

CDR3 residues: CASSLGGRGKFF. The CDR3 nucleotides are TGTGCCAGCAGTTTAGGGGGCAGGGGGAAGTTCTTC. This chain joins TRBV12-3 or TRBV12-4 and TRBJ2-1, with 7 bases aligning to TRBD1. This CDR3 is built from 12 residues. J was trimmed by 14 bases and V by 1 base; bases with no gene match: 5.

V usage is TRBV12-5 and J usage is TRBJ2-1; unclear D gene. The DNA end is a closer match to TRBJ2-7, so the J assignment may be wrong. Per the germline V gene, CDR1 is LGHNT and CDR2 is FRNRAP. CDR3 length: 18 residues. CDR3 sequence reads: CASGFSNYSRSSYNEQYF. CDR3 nucleotides: TGTGCTAGTGGTTTTTCCAATTACAGCCGCAGCTCCTACAATGAGCAGTACTTC.

This clonotype was counted between two and nine times. The chain uses TRBV7-2 and TRBJ2-3; TRBD2 matches at 7 bases. The trim removed 6 bases at V and 2 bases at J, leaving 8 bases unmatched. Germline values: CDR1 SGHTA, CDR2 FQGNSA. The CDR3 totals 15 residues. Here the CDR3 DNA reads TGTGCCAGCAGTACCCTCGCGGGAGTCACAGATACGCAGTATTTT. It translates to CASSTLAGVTDTQYF.

This clonotype was seen at least ten times. V and J are TRBV7-8 and TRBJ2-5; D is ambiguous. CDR1 is SGHVS and CDR2 is FQNEAQ in the germline V gene. This CDR3 comprises 14 residues. Trimming took 1 base from V and 5 from J, leaving 11 bases between them. The CDR3 loop is CASSLGWGRETQYF. The DNA of the CDR3 is TGTGCCAGCAGCTTAGGATGGGGAAGGGAGACCCAGTACTTC.

This clonotype has more than one count but fewer than ten. This chain uses TRBV2 with TRBJ2-7; D gene ambiguous. V lost 8 bases and J lost 2, with 7 bases in between. CDR3 length equals 11 residues. Germline CDR1 and CDR2: SNHLY and FYNNEI. The CDR3 nucleotides are TGTGCCAGCGGGATCGCCTACGAGCAGTACTTC. It is translated as CASGIAYEQYF.

This clonotype was observed a handful of times. CDR3 residues: CASTLPYSGTYNEQFF. CDR3 DNA: TGTGCCAGCACCCTTCCGTACAGCGGGACCTACAATGAGCAGTTCTTC. V is TRBV11-2 and J is TRBJ2-1; 7 nucleotides align to TRBD2. Per the germline V gene, CDR1 is SGHAT and CDR2 is FQNNGV. Trimming cost V 7 bases and J 2 bases; bases outside gene matches: 11. The CDR3 is 16 amino acids. Together with reference TRBV11-2 and TRBJ2-1, the CDR3 gives the full variable domain: EAGVAQSPRYKIIEKRQSVAFWCNPISGHATLYWYQQILGQGPKLLIQFQNNGVVDDSQLPKDRFSAERLKGVDSTLKIQPAKLEDSAVYLCASTLPYSGTYNEQFFGPGTRLTVL.

The rearrangement links TRBV7-9 to TRBJ2-1, with D unclear. V was shortened by 2 bases and J by 10 bases, with 9 bases between the two germline ends. This CDR3 is built from 12 residues. The germline V gene encodes CDR1 SEHNR and CDR2 FQNEAQ (reference sequence). The CDR3 DNA is TGTGCCAGCAGCTTATCGTGGCGAGAGCAGTTCTTC. Amino acid sequence: CASSLSWREQFF.